This TCR beta chain was captured by sequencing in a study of vaccination and CD4 T cells after COVID-19. Whole-study context: Timing of post-vaccine sample collection was a median roughly 70 days after dose two, with a range of 14 to 241.

CDR3 size: 17 residues. CDR1 and CDR2 (germline): SGHVS, FQNEAQ. The ends lost 4 bases at V and 6 bases at J; junction bases unmatched: 13. Treatment noted: roughly 10-day PBMC culture with coronavirus spike peptide pools or control peptides (ViraFEST assay). Peptide pool stimulation in ViraFEST expanded antigen-specific T cells, whose TCRs were then sequenced. The Oncomine TCR Beta short-read assay was applied to DNA of cultured CD4+ T cells. TCRdb called the PCR reads again in MiXCR, with one record for every CDR3 protein. This table holds over 2,500 distinct CDR3 sequences, over 25% found once. On this clonotype itself: Its antigen is not known.

Here the sequenced sample was CD4+ T cells from blood, cultured in vitro, taken after SARS-CoV-2 vaccination. This sequence originates from a human donor who had recovered from COVID-19. The chain is built from TRBV7-8 and TRBJ2-1; 9 bases align to TRBD2. CDR3 protein: CASSSAGGRGRANEQFF. CDR3 bases: TGTGCCAGCAGCTCCGCGGGAGGGCGGGGGAGAGCCAATGAGCAGTTCTTC.